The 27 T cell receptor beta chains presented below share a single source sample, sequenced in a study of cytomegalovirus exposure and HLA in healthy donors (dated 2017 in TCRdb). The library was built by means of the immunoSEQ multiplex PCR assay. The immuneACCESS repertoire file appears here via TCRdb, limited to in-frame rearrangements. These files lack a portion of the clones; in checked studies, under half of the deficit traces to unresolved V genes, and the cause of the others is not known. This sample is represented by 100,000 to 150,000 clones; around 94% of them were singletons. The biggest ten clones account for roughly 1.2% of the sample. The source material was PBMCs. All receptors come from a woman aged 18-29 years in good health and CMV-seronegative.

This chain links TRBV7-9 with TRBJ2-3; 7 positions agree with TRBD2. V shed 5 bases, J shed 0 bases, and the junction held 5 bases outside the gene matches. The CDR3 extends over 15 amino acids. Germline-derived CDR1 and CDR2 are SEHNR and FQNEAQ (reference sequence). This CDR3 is CASSGHSGSTDTQYF. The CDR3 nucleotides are TGTGCCAGCAGCGGACATAGCGGGAGCACAGATACGCAGTATTTT.

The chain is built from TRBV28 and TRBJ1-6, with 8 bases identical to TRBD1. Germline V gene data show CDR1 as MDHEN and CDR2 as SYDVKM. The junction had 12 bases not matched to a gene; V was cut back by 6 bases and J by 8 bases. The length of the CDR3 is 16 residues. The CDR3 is CASSLYGGTGYSPLHF. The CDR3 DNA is TGTGCCAGCAGCCTCTATGGAGGGACAGGATATTCACCCCTCCACTTT.

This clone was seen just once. The CDR3 DNA is TGTGCCACCAGCAGGACTAGGTATGGTGAGCAGTTCTTC. Translation gives CATSRTRYGEQFF. V gene TRBV15 combines with J gene TRBJ2-1; maybe TRBD2 (6 bases). Germline assignment: CDR1 LNHNV and CDR2 YYDKDF (reference sequence). Trimming cost V 3 bases and J 9 bases, with 12 bases left between them. The CDR3 runs 13 residues.

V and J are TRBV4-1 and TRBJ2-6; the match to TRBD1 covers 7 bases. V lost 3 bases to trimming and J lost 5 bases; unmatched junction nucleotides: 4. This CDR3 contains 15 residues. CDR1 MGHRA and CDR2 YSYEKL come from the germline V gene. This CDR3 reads CASSHDRVRANVLTF. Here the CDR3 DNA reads TGCGCCAGCAGCCACGACAGGGTACGGGCCAACGTCCTGACTTTC.

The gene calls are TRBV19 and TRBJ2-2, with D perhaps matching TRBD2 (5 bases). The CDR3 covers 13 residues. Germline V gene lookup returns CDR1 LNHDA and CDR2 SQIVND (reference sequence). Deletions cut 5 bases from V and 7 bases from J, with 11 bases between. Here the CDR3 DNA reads TGTGCCAGTAGTTCCCAAGAGGGCGGGGAGCTGTTTTTT. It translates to CASSSQEGGELFF.

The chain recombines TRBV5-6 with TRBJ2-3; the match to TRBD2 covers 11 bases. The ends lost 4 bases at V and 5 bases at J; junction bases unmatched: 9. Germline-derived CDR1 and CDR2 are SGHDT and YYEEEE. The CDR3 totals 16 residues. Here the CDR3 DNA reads TGTGCCAGCAGCCCGCAGGCCGGGACTAGCGGAGATACGCAGTATTTT. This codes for CASSPQAGTSGDTQYF.

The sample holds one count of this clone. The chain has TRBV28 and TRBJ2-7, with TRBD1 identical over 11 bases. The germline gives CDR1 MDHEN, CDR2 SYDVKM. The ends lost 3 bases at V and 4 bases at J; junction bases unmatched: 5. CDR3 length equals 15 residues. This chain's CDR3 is CASSFLGQGAYEQYF. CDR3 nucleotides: TGTGCCAGCAGTTTTCTTGGACAGGGGGCGTACGAGCAGTACTTC.

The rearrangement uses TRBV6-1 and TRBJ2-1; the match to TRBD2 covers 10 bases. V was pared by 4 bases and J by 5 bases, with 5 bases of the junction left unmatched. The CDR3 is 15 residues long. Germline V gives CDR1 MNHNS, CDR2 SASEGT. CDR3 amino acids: CASSAIGLADNEQFF. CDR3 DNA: TGTGCCAGCAGTGCGATCGGACTAGCGGACAATGAGCAGTTCTTC.

The chain's CDR3 is CASSQEASRRTEAFF. The CDR3, as DNA: TGCGCCAGCAGCCAAGAAGCCAGCCGGCGGACTGAAGCTTTCTTT. The chain couples TRBV4-1 to TRBJ1-1, with no clear D. The CDR3 is made up of 15 amino acids. The V and J ends lost 0 bases and 5 bases respectively, with 13 bases between them. CDR1 and CDR2 from the germline V gene are MGHRA and YSYEKL.

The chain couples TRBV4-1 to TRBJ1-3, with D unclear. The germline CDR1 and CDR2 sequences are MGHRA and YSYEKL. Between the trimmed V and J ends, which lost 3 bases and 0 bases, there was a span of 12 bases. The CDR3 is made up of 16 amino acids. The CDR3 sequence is CASSHPRLLSGNTIYF. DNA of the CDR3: TGCGCCAGCAGCCACCCGCGGCTCCTCTCTGGAAACACCATATATTTT.

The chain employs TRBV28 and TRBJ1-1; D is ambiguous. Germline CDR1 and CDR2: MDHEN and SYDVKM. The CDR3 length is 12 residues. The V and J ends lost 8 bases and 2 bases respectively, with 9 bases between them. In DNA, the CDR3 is TGTGCCAGCGATACTGCCAACACTGAAGCTTTCTTT. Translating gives CASDTANTEAFF.

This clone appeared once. The CDR3 nucleotides are TGTGCCAGCGACAGTGAATTCACAGATACGCAGTATTTT. Protein sequence: CASDSEFTDTQYF. This sequence joins TRBV2 and TRBJ2-3; TRBD1 is a possible D gene (5 bases). V was cut by 8 bases and J by 2 bases, with 11 bases left in between. The CDR3 consists of 13 residues. Germline V gene lookup returns CDR1 SNHLY and CDR2 FYNNEI.

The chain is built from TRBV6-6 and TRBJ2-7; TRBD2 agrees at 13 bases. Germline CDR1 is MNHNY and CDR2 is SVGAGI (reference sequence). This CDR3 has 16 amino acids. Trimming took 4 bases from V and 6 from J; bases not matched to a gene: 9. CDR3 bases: TGTGCCAGCAGTTCTCCAACTAGCGGGAGGGCCTCCGAGCAGTACTTC. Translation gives CASSSPTSGRASEQYF.

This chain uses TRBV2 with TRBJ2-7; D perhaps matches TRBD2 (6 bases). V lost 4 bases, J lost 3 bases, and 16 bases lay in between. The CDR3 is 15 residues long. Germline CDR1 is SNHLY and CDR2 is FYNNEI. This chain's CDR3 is CASSAGSGGYYEQYF. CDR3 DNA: TGTGCCAGCAGTGCCGGTAGCGGTGGGTACTACGAGCAGTACTTC.

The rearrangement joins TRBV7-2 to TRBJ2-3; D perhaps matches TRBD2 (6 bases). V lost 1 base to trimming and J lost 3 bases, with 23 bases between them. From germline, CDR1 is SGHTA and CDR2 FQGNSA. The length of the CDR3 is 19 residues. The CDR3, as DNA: TGTGCCAGCAGCTTAGTGTGGTTTCTGGGGGAGGAGGGTACAGATACGCAGTATTTT. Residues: CASSLVWFLGEEGTDTQYF.

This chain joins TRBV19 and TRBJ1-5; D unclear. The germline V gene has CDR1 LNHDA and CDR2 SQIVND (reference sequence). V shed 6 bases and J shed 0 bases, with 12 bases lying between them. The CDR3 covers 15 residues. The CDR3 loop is CASSPNSYSNQPQHF. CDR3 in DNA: TGTGCCAGTAGCCCAAACAGTTATAGCAATCAGCCCCAGCATTTT. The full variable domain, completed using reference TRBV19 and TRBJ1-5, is DGGITQSPKYLFRKEGQNVTLSCEQNLNHDAMYWYRQDPGQGLRLIYYSQIVNDFQKGDIAEGYSVSREKKESFPLTVTSAQKNPTAFYLCASSPNSYSNQPQHFGDGTRLSIL.

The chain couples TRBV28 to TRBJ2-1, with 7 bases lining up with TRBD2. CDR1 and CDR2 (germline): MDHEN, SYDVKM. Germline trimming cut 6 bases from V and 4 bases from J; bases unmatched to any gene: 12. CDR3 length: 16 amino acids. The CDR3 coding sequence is TGTGCCAGCAGCCCCCCCACTAGCGTGTTTTACAATGAGCAGTTCTTC. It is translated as CASSPPTSVFYNEQFF.

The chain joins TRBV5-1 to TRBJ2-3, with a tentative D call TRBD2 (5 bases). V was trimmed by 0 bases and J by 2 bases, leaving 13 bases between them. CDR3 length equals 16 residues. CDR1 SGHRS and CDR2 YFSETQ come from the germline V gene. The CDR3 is CASSLGVLGLTDTQYF. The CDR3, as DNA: TGCGCCAGCAGCTTGGGGGTTTTAGGACTCACAGATACGCAGTATTTT.

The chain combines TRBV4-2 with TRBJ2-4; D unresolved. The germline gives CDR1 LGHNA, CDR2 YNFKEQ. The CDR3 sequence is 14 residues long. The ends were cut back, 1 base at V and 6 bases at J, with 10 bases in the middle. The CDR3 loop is CASSQVSEANIQYF. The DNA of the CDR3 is TGTGCCAGCAGCCAAGTATCCGAGGCAAACATTCAGTACTTC.

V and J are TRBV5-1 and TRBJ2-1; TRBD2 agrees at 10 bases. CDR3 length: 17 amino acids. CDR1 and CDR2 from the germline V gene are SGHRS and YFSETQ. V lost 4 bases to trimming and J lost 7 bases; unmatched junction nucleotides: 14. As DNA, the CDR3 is TGCGCCAGCAGCCCAGCCTTCGATACTAGCGGGATTAATGAGCAGTTCTTC. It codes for CASSPAFDTSGINEQFF.

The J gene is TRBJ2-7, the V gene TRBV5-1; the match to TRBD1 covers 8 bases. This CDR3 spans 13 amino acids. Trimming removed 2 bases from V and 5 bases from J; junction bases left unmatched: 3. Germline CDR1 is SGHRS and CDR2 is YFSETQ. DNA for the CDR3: TGCGCCAGCAGCTTAACAGGGGGTCACGAGCAGTACTTC. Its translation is CASSLTGGHEQYF.

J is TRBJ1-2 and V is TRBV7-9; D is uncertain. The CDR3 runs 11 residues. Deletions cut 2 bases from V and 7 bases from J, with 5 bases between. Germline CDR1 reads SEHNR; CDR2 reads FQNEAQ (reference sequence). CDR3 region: CASSLFLGYTF. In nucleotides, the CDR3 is TGTGCCAGCAGCTTATTTCTTGGCTACACCTTC. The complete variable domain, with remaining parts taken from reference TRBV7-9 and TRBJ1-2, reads DTGVSQNPRHKITKRGQNVTFRCDPISEHNRLYWYRQTLGQGPEFLTYFQNEAQLEKSRLLSDRFSAERPKGSFSTLEIQRTEQGDSAMYLCASSLFLGYTFGSGTRLTVV.

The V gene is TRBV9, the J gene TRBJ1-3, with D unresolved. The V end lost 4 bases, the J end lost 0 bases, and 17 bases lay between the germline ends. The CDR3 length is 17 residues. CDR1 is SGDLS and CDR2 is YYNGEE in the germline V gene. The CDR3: CASSSRTAESSGNTIYF. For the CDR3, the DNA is TGTGCCAGCAGCTCCCGAACAGCGGAGAGCTCTGGAAACACCATATATTTT.

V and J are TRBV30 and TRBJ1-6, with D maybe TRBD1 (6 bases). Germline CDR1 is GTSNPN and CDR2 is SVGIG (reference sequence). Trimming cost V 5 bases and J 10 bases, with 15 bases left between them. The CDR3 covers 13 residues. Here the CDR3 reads CAWATGPTSPLHF. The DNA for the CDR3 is TGTGCCTGGGCGACAGGCCCAACGTCACCCCTCCACTTT.

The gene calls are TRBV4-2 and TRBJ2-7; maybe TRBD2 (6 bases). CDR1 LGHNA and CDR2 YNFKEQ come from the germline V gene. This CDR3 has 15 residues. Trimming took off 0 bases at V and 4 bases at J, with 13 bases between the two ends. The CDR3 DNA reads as TGTGCCAGCAGCCAAGAGACTAGTTCGCGGTACGAGCAGTACTTC. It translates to CASSQETSSRYEQYF.

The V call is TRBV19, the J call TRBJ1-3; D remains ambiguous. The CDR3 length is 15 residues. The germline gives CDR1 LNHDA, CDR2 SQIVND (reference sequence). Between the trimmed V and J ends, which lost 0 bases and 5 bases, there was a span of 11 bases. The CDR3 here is CASSIELAPRNTIYF. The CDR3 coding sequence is TGTGCCAGTAGTATAGAGTTGGCCCCGAGAAACACCATATATTTT.

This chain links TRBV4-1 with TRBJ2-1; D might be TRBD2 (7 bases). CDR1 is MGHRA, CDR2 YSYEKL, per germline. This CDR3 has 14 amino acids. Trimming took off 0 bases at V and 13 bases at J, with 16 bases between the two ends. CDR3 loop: CASSQDVEGGPQFF. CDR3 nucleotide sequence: TGCGCCAGCAGCCAAGATGTGGAGGGGGGGCCCCAGTTCTTC.